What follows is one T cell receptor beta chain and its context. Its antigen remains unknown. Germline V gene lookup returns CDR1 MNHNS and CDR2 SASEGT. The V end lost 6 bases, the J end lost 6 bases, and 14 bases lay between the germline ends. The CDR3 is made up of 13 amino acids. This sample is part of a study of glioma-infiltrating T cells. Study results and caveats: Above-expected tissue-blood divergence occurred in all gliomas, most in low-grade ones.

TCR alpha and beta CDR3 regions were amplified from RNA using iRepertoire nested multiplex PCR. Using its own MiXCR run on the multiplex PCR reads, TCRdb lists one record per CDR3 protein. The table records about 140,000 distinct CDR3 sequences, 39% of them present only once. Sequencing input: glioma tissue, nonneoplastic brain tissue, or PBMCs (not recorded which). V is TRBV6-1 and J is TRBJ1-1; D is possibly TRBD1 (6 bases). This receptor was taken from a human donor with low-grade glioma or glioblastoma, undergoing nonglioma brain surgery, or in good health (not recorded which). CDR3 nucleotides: TGTGCCAGCAGAATACAGGGAGGACCTGAAGCTTTCTTT. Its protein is CASRIQGGPEAFF.